A single sample gave rise to the 32 T cell receptor beta chains below, sequenced in a study of cytomegalovirus exposure and HLA in healthy donors. Libraries were prepared by immunoSEQ multiplex PCR; TCRdb keeps only in-frame clonotypes and omits some of them. The table shows approximately 120,000 clones, with 85% to 95% occurring only once. Sequenced: PBMCs. These receptors were taken from a young woman in good health and CMV-seronegative.

V is TRBV18 and J is TRBJ1-2; no clear D gene. V lost 0 bases, J lost 7 bases, and 12 bases lay in between. Germline assignment: CDR1 KGHSH and CDR2 LQKENI. CDR3 size: 14 residues. DNA of the CDR3: TGTGCCAGCTCACCACCGAGAGGGTCGTTTGGCTACACCTTC. This encodes CASSPPRGSFGYTF.

This rearrangement joins TRBV28 to TRBJ2-5, with unresolved D. With 6 bases removed from V and 2 bases from J, the gap between germline ends came to 13 bases. CDR3 size: 14 residues. Per germline, CDR1 MDHEN and CDR2 SYDVKM. For the CDR3, the DNA is TGTGCCAGCAGCCCAGCAGGTCCGCAAGAGACCCAGTACTTC. As protein: CASSPAGPQETQYF.

The chain employs TRBV5-6 and TRBJ1-5, with TRBD1 identical over 10 bases. Germline-derived CDR1 and CDR2 are SGHDT and YYEEEE. V was pared by 2 bases and J by 0 bases, with 5 bases of the junction left unmatched. The CDR3 loop spans 17 amino acids. DNA for the CDR3: TGTGCCAGCAGCTTATGGACAGGGGGGTTTAGCAATCAGCCCCAGCATTTT. The encoded protein is CASSLWTGGFSNQPQHF.

The J gene is TRBJ2-7, the V gene TRBV28; 8 positions agree with TRBD1. The trim removed 7 bases at V and 3 bases at J, leaving 8 bases unmatched. The CDR3 has 14 amino acids. Germline lookup yields CDR1 MDHEN and CDR2 SYDVKM. Here the CDR3 DNA reads TGTGCCAGCAAATTACCGACAGGGGACTACGAGCAGTACTTC. It encodes CASKLPTGDYEQYF.

This clone has a single count. The V and J genes are TRBV9 and TRBJ2-3; a weak D match, TRBD2 (5 bases). Germline CDR1 is SGDLS and CDR2 is YYNGEE. This CDR3 is built from 16 residues. Between the trimmed V and J ends, which lost 7 bases and 2 bases, there was a span of 20 bases. CDR3 nucleotides: TGTGCCAGCGGCCCCGGGGTAGCGAGTATCACAGATACGCAGTATTTT. Its translation is CASGPGVASITDTQYF.

The chain is built from TRBV7-9 and TRBJ1-1, with TRBD1 identical over 9 bases. This CDR3 is built from 18 residues. V shed 0 bases, J shed 6 bases, and the junction held 14 bases outside the gene matches. Germline CDR1 and CDR2: SEHNR and FQNEAQ (reference sequence). CDR3 coding DNA: TGTGCCAGCAGCTTAGCGGGCCCCTCCGTACAGGGGGCCGCTGAAGCTTTCTTT. It translates to CASSLAGPSVQGAAEAFF.

The J gene is TRBJ2-7, the V gene TRBV7-2, with D maybe TRBD2 (5 bases). The germline gives CDR1 SGHTA, CDR2 FQGNSA. CDR3 length: 14 residues. V was shortened by 6 bases and J by 3 bases, with 15 bases between the two germline ends. The CDR3 DNA follows: TGTGCCAGCAGAGAAGGGCGGGCCGGCTACGAGCAGTACTTC. The encoded protein is CASREGRAGYEQYF.

The chain has TRBV7-9 and TRBJ2-7; D gene unclear. V dropped 5 bases and J dropped 2 bases, with 7 bases sitting between them. This CDR3 contains 12 residues. The germline V gene has CDR1 SEHNR and CDR2 FQNEAQ (reference sequence). The CDR3 loop is CASSTHTYEQYF. CDR3 bases: TGTGCCAGCAGCACTCATACCTACGAGCAGTACTTC.

The genes are TRBV6-5 and TRBJ2-7; 11 bases fit TRBD1. The length of the CDR3 is 14 residues. Germline CDR1 MNHEY, CDR2 SVGAGI. V lost 8 bases and J lost 2; bases outside the gene matches: 5. The CDR3 DNA follows: TGTGCCAGCCGGGGACAGGGGGTCCCCTACGAGCAGTACTTC. Translation gives CASRGQGVPYEQYF.

The V call is TRBV25-1, the J call TRBJ2-7; 7 bases match TRBD2. CDR1 is MGHDK and CDR2 is SYGVNS in the germline V gene. The CDR3 is 14 residues long. V shed 2 bases, J shed 7 bases, and the junction held 8 bases outside the gene matches. CDR3 amino acids: CASSEPVGRYEQYF. The CDR3, as DNA: TGTGCCAGCAGTGAACCCGTCGGGAGGTATGAGCAGTACTTC.

The chain carries TRBV6-1 and TRBJ2-7; 7 nucleotides match TRBD1. The CDR3 is 17 amino acids. V lost 2 bases to trimming and J lost 0 bases; unmatched junction nucleotides: 10. Germline CDR1 is MNHNS and CDR2 is SASEGT. For the CDR3, the DNA is TGTGCCAGCAGTGAAAAGAGACCCGGGACAGTCTCCTACGAGCAGTACTTC. The encoded protein is CASSEKRPGTVSYEQYF.

The V gene is TRBV5-4, the J gene TRBJ2-7; maybe TRBD2 (6 bases). The germline CDR1 and CDR2 sequences are SGHNT and YYREEE (reference sequence). The CDR3 has 12 residues. Trimming took 5 bases from V and 6 from J, leaving 12 bases between them. CDR3: CASSGDGSEQYF. CDR3 sequence (DNA): TGTGCCAGCAGTGGGGACGGGAGCGAGCAGTACTTC.

The chain carries TRBV11-2 and TRBJ2-1, with a weak D call TRBD2 (7 bases). V dropped 5 bases and J dropped 6 bases, with 23 bases sitting between them. The CDR3 extends over 17 amino acids. The V gene's germline CDR1 is SGHAT and CDR2 FQNNGV. In DNA form, the CDR3 reads TGTGCCAGCAGCAAATCCGGGGGCGGGAGTATTTTCAATGAGCAGTTCTTC. It translates to CASSKSGGGSIFNEQFF.

The rearrangement links TRBV2 to TRBJ1-5, with D unresolved. This CDR3 has 13 residues. Germline V lookup: CDR1 SNHLY, CDR2 FYNNEI. Trimming stripped 6 bases from V and 1 base from J, with 7 bases between. The CDR3, as DNA: TGTGCCAGCAGAAGGGAGAGCAATCAGCCCCAGCATTTT. Its translation is CASRRESNQPQHF.

This clone was seen once. The chain combines TRBV5-1 with TRBJ2-3; 7 bases are a match to TRBD2. The CDR3 spans 16 residues. After removal of 2 bases from V and 2 bases from J, the junction contained 8 bases not matched to a gene. Germline V gene data show CDR1 as SGHRS and CDR2 as YFSETQ. CDR3 DNA sequence: TGCGCCAGCAGCTTACCAGCGGGGAGCCTCACAGATACGCAGTATTTT. This codes for CASSLPAGSLTDTQYF.

The chain joins TRBV29-1 to TRBJ1-1; a possible D gene is TRBD1 (5 bases). The CDR3 is 12 residues long. Trimming took off 3 bases at V and 9 bases at J, with 14 bases between the two ends. The germline V gene encodes CDR1 SQVTM and CDR2 ANQGSEA. CDR3 protein: CSVDNAGTQAFF. DNA for the CDR3: TGCAGCGTTGACAACGCCGGGACTCAAGCTTTCTTT.

The rearrangement uses TRBV6-6 and TRBJ2-1; 8 bases line up with TRBD1. With V trimmed by 2 bases and J by 1 base, 4 bases remained unmatched. In germline, CDR1 is MNHNY, CDR2 SVGAGI (reference sequence). This CDR3 is built from 16 residues. The CDR3 reads CASSYTGGRSYNEQFF. The CDR3 DNA reads TGTGCCAGCAGTTACACAGGGGGAAGGTCCTACAATGAGCAGTTCTTC.

The CDR3 sequence: CASSQESSVTSTDTQYF. The CDR3, as DNA: TGCGCCAGCAGCCAAGAGTCTAGCGTTACTAGCACAGATACGCAGTATTTT. This chain links TRBV4-1 with TRBJ2-3; a weak D match, TRBD2 (6 bases). Germline-derived CDR1 and CDR2 are MGHRA and YSYEKL. Between the trimmed V and J ends, which lost 0 bases and 0 bases, there was a span of 13 bases. CDR3 size: 17 residues.

This chain links TRBV27 with TRBJ2-7, with 10 nucleotides matching TRBD2. In germline, CDR1 is MNHEY, CDR2 SMNVEV (reference sequence). J was trimmed by 5 bases and V by 3 bases; bases with no gene match: 4. The CDR3 extends over 14 amino acids. The DNA for the CDR3 is TGTGCCAGCAGTTTGGGGGGACTAGCGCACGAGCAGTACTTC. As protein: CASSLGGLAHEQYF.

The CDR3 loop reads CASSPDAGGNQPQHF. CDR3 DNA: TGTGCCAGCAGCCCGGATGCGGGCGGCAATCAGCCCCAGCATTTT. The chain is built from TRBV11-1 and TRBJ1-5; no firm D call. Germline V lookup: CDR1 SGHAT, CDR2 FQDESV (reference sequence). The V end was cut by 5 bases, the J end by 2 bases, with 13 bases between. This CDR3 is built from 15 residues.

The J gene is TRBJ2-1, the V gene TRBV2, with 7 positions matching TRBD1. V lost 5 bases, J lost 16 bases, and 11 bases stayed unmatched. The germline V gene has CDR1 SNHLY and CDR2 FYNNEI. CDR3 length: 12 amino acids. The CDR3 is CASSYQGVILFF. CDR3 nucleotide sequence: TGTGCCAGCAGTTACCAGGGGGTGATTCTTTTCTTC.

Turning to this clone: This CDR3 is also generated by other DNA sequences in the sample. The chain joins TRBV5-4 to TRBJ2-5; 11 bases line up with TRBD2. With V trimmed by 5 bases and J by 2 bases, 5 bases remained unmatched. This CDR3 contains 15 residues. Germline lookup yields CDR1 SGHNT and CDR2 YYREEE (reference sequence). DNA for the CDR3: TGTGCCAGCAGTCCTCGGACTAGCGGGCAAGAGACCCAGTACTTC. It yields the protein CASSPRTSGQETQYF. Combining the CDR3 with reference TRBV5-4 and TRBJ2-5 gives the whole variable domain ETGVTQSPTHLIKTRGQQVTLRCSSQSGHNTVSWYQQALGQGPQFIFQYYREEENGRGNFPPRFSGLQFPNYSSELNVNALELDDSALYLCASSPRTSGQETQYFGPGTRLLVL.

The chain combines TRBV14 with TRBJ2-7, with 8 bases aligning to TRBD2. This CDR3 spans 16 amino acids. CDR1 is SGHDN and CDR2 is FVKESK in the germline V gene. With 0 bases clipped from V and 1 base from J, the junction kept 5 bases outside the gene matches. CDR3 DNA: TGTGCCAGCAGCCAAGAAAGCCTAGCGGGTTCCTACGAGCAGTACTTC. This sequence encodes CASSQESLAGSYEQYF.

The rearrangement links TRBV19 to TRBJ1-6, with TRBD1 as a possible D gene (5 bases). Germline V gives CDR1 LNHDA, CDR2 SQIVND (reference sequence). V dropped 6 bases and J dropped 12 bases, with 15 bases sitting between them. The CDR3 has 13 residues. This CDR3 reads CASSSRAREPLHF. CDR3 sequence (DNA): TGTGCCAGTAGCAGCCGGGCCAGGGAACCCCTCCACTTT.

The V call is TRBV18, the J call TRBJ1-3; a weak D match, TRBD1 (6 bases). The germline V gene has CDR1 KGHSH and CDR2 LQKENI. Trimming shortened V by 2 bases and J by 3 bases, and 14 bases separated the two germline ends. The CDR3 loop spans 16 amino acids. CDR3 sequence: CASSPGGLSDGNTIYF. CDR3 bases: TGTGCCAGCTCACCAGGGGGCCTAAGTGATGGAAACACCATATATTTT. The full variable domain, its missing parts supplied by reference TRBV18 and TRBJ1-3, is NAGVMQNPRHLVRRRGQEARLRCSPMKGHSHVYWYRQLPEEGLKFMVYLQKENIIDESGMPKERFSAEFPKEGPSILRIQQVVRGDSAAYFCASSPGGLSDGNTIYFGEGSWLTVV.

This clone was observed a single time. The chain combines TRBV5-1 with TRBJ1-2, with 7 nucleotides matching TRBD1. Trimming at V came to 5 bases and at J to 4 bases, leaving 11 bases not matched to a gene. The CDR3 is made up of 15 amino acids. Germline V gene data show CDR1 as SGHRS and CDR2 as YFSETQ. Here the CDR3 reads CASRPDGGTVYGYTF. The CDR3 DNA sequence: TGCGCCAGCAGGCCAGACGGTGGGACAGTCTATGGCTACACCTTC.

The chain has TRBV28 and TRBJ2-1; D ambiguous. The germline CDR1 and CDR2 sequences are MDHEN and SYDVKM. CDR3 length equals 11 residues. Trimming stripped 6 bases from V and 6 bases from J, with 6 bases between. CDR3 coding DNA: TGTGCCAGCAGCGGTTTCAATGAGCAGTTCTTC. Its protein is CASSGFNEQFF.

The V gene is TRBV5-1, the J gene TRBJ2-2, with 8 bases fitting TRBD1. Germline trimming cut 4 bases from V and 5 bases from J; bases unmatched to any gene: 10. Germline CDR1 SGHRS, CDR2 YFSETQ. The CDR3 runs 16 residues. The CDR3 DNA sequence: TGCGCCAGCAGCCCCCCGGGACAGGTTATTACCGGGGAGCTGTTTTTT. Translating gives CASSPPGQVITGELFF.

J is TRBJ2-7 and V is TRBV19; possible D gene TRBD2, 6 bases. This CDR3 is built from 16 residues. With 5 bases removed from V and 6 bases from J, the gap between germline ends came to 23 bases. Germline V lookup: CDR1 LNHDA, CDR2 SQIVND (reference sequence). DNA for the CDR3: TGTGCCAGTAGTCTCCTCGGAAGTGGGGGGTCAGGCGAGCAGTACTTC. Its translation is CASSLLGSGGSGEQYF.

The chain has TRBV5-4 and TRBJ2-7; 8 bases line up with TRBD1. The J segment lost 5 bases and the V segment lost 3 bases, leaving 10 bases of the junction unmatched. Per germline, CDR1 SGHNT and CDR2 YYREEE (reference sequence). The CDR3 is made up of 15 amino acids. Here the CDR3 DNA reads TGTGCCAGCAGCTCAGGGGGCGCGAGTCTGGACGAGCAGTACTTC. This gives the protein CASSSGGASLDEQYF. Full variable domain (missing parts from reference TRBV5-4 and TRBJ2-7): ETGVTQSPTHLIKTRGQQVTLRCSSQSGHNTVSWYQQALGQGPQFIFQYYREEENGRGNFPPRFSGLQFPNYSSELNVNALELDDSALYLCASSSGGASLDEQYFGPGTRLTVT.

V gene TRBV6-1 combines with J gene TRBJ2-7, with D tentatively TRBD1 (6 bases). Looked up from germline, CDR1 is MNHNS and CDR2 is SASEGT. The ends were cut back, 0 bases at V and 1 base at J, with 7 bases in the middle. This CDR3 is built from 14 residues. The CDR3 spells CASSEAGQSYEQYF. CDR3 nucleotide sequence: TGTGCCAGCAGTGAAGCAGGACAGTCCTACGAGCAGTACTTC.

The chain recombines TRBV19 with TRBJ1-5, with D unclear. The V and J ends lost 5 bases and 4 bases respectively, with 9 bases between them. CDR3 length: 13 residues. Germline V lookup: CDR1 LNHDA, CDR2 SQIVND (reference sequence). CDR3 sequence (DNA): TGTGCCAGTAGTCCGGGAGCGAATCAGCCCCAGCATTTT. Translated: CASSPGANQPQHF. Drawing the rest from reference TRBV19 and TRBJ1-5, the complete variable domain is DGGITQSPKYLFRKEGQNVTLSCEQNLNHDAMYWYRQDPGQGLRLIYYSQIVNDFQKGDIAEGYSVSREKKESFPLTVTSAQKNPTAFYLCASSPGANQPQHFGDGTRLSIL.